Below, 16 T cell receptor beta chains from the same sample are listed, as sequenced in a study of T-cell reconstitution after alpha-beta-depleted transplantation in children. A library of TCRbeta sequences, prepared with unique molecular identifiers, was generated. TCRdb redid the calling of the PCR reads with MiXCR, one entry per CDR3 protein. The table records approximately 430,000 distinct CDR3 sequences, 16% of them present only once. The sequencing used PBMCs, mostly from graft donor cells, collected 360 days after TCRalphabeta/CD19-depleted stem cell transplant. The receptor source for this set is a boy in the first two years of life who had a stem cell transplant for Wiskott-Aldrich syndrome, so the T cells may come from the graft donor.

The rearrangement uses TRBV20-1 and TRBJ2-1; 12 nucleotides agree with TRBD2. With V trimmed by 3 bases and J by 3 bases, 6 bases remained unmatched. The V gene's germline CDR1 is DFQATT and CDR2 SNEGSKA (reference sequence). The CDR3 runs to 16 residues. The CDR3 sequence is CSASVASGRVYNEQFF. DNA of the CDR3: TGCAGTGCTAGTGTGGCTAGCGGGAGGGTCTACAATGAGCAGTTCTTC.

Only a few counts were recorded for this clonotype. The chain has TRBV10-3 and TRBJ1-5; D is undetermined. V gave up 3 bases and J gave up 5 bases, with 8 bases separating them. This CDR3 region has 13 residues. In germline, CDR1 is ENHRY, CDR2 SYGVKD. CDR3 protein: CAISEVGHQPQHF. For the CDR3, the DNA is TGTGCCATCAGTGAAGTAGGTCATCAGCCCCAGCATTTT.

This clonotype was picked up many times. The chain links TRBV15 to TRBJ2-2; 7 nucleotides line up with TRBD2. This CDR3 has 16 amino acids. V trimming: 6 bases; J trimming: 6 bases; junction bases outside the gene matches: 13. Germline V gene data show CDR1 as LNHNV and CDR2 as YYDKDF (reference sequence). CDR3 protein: CATRRWEGVSAGELFF. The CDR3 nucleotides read TGTGCCACCAGGAGATGGGAGGGAGTAAGTGCCGGGGAGCTGTTTTTT.

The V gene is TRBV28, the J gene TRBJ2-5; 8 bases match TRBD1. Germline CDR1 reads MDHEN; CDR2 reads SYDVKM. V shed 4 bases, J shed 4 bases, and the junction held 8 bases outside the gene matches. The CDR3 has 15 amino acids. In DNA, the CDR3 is TGTGCCAGCAGTTCCGGACAGGGCCCCGGAGAGACCCAGTACTTC. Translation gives CASSSGQGPGETQYF.

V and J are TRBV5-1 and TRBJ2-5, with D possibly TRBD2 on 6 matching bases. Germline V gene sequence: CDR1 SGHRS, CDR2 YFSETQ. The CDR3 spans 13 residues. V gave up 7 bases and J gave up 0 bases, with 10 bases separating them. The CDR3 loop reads CASAGQNQETQYF. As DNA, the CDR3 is TGCGCCAGCGCGGGGCAGAACCAAGAGACCCAGTACTTC.

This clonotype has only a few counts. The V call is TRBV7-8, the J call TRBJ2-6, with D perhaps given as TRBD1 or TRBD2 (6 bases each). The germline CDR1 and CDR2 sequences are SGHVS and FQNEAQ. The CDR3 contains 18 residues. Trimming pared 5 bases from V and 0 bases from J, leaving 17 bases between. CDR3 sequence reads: CASSPRGEPTSGANVLTF. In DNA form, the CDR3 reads TGTGCCAGCAGCCCTAGGGGGGAGCCGACCTCTGGGGCCAACGTCCTGACTTTC.

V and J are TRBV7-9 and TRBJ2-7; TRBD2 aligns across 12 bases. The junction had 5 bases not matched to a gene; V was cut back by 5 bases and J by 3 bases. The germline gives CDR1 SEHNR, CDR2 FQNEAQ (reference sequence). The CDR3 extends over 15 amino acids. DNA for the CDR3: TGTGCCAGCAGCCTCACTAGCGGGAGGCACTACGAGCAGTACTTC. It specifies CASSLTSGRHYEQYF.

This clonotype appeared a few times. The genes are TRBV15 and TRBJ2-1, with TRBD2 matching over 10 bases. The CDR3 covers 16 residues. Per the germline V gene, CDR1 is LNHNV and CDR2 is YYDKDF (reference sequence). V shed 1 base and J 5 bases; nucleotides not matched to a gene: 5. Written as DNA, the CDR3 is TGTGCCACCAGCAGAGCACCTAGCGGGAGTCACAATGAGCAGTTCTTC. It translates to CATSRAPSGSHNEQFF.

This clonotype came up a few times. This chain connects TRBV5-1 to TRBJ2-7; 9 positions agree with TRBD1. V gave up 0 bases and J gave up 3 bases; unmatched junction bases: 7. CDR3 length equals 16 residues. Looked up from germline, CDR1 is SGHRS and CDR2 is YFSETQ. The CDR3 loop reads CASSLAAGGQGYEQYF. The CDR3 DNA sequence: TGCGCCAGCAGCTTGGCGGCTGGGGGACAGGGCTACGAGCAGTACTTC.

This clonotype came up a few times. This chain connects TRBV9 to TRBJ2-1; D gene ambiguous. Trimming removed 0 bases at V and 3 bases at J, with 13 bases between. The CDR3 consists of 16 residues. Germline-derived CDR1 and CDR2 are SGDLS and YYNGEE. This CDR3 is CASSVAQAPLYNEQFF. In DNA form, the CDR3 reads TGTGCCAGCAGCGTAGCTCAAGCTCCCCTCTACAATGAGCAGTTCTTC.

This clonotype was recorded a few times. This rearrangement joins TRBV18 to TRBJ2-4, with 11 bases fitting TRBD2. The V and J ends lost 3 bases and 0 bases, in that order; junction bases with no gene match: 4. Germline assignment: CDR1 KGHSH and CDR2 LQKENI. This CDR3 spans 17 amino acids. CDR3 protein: CASSPQGLAVAKNIQYF. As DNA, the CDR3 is TGTGCCAGCTCACCTCAGGGACTAGCGGTAGCCAAAAACATTCAGTACTTC.

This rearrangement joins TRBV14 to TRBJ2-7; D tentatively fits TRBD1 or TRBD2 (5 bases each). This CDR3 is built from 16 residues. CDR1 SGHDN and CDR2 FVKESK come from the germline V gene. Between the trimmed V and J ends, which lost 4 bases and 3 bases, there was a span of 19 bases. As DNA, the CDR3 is TGTGCCAGCAGCCTCGGGGCGTATAGTCCTCTCTACGAGCAGTACTTC. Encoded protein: CASSLGAYSPLYEQYF.

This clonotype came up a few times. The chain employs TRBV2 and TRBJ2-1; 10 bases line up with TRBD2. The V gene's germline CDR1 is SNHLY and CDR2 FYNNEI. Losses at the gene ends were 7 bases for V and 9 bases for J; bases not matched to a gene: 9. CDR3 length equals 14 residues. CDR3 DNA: TGTGCCAGCATGGCTAGCGGGAGAGGGGTTGAGCAGTTCTTC. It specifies CASMASGRGVEQFF. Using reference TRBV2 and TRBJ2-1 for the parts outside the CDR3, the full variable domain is EPEVTQTPSHQVTQMGQEVILRCVPISNHLYFYWYRQILGQKVEFLVSFYNNEISEKSEIFDDQFSVERPDGSNFTLKIRSTKLEDSAMYFCASMASGRGVEQFFGPGTRLTVL.

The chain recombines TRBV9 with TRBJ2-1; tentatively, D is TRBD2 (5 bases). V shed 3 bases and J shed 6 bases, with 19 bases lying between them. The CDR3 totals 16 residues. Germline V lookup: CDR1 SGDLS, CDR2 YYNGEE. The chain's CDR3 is CASSAFAVGGSNEQFF. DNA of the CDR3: TGTGCCAGCAGCGCCTTCGCGGTTGGCGGGTCCAATGAGCAGTTCTTC. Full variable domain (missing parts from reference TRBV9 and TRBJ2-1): DSGVTQTPKHLITATGQRVTLRCSPRSGDLSVYWYQQSLDQGLQFLIQYYNGEERAKGNILERFSAQQFPDLHSELNLSSLELGDSALYFCASSAFAVGGSNEQFFGPGTRLTVL.

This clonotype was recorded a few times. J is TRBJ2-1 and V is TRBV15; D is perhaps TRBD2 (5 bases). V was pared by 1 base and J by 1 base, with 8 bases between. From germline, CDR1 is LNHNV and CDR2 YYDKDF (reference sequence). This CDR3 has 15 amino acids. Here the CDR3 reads CATSRVRDSYNEQFF. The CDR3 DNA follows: TGTGCCACCAGCAGAGTTCGGGATTCCTACAATGAGCAGTTCTTC.

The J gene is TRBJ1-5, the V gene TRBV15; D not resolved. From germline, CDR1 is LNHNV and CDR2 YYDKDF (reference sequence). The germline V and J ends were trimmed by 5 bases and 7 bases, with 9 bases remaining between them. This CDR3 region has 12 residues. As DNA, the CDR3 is TGTGCCACCAGCTACGGGTCACAGCCCCAGCATTTT. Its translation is CATSYGSQPQHF.